This T cell receptor beta chain was recovered during a study of blood T cells in healthy people across ages. Study in general: Through template switching, about one barcoded beta molecule was captured per two T cells, as measured in model experiments. Study-level results: Among long-lived donors, naive CD4+ cells were more numerous and diversity higher than in aged donors.

Together with a sample-barcoded 5' primer, a J-beta primer mix was included in a second PCR lasting about 6 to 11 cycles. One entry per CDR3 protein results from TCRdb running MiXCR on the 5' RACE reads. The sample yields around 1,500,000 distinct CDR3 sequences, around 39% seen once. This clonotype was seen a few times. Its antigen is currently unknown. Peripheral blood, roughly 11 milliliters per donor, was collected. Isolation recovered at least 6 million PBMCs from every sample. The germline gives CDR1 SGHAT, CDR2 FQNNGV. V was cut by 1 base and J by 6 bases, with 9 bases left in between. This CDR3 region has 14 residues.

The V gene is TRBV11-2, the J gene TRBJ2-2; D call uncertain. The specimen sequenced was blood. This sequence was found in a woman aged 18-30 years in good health. Here the CDR3 reads CASSLGYKAGELFF. CDR3 nucleotides: TGTGCCAGCAGCTTAGGGTATAAGGCCGGGGAGCTGTTTTTT.